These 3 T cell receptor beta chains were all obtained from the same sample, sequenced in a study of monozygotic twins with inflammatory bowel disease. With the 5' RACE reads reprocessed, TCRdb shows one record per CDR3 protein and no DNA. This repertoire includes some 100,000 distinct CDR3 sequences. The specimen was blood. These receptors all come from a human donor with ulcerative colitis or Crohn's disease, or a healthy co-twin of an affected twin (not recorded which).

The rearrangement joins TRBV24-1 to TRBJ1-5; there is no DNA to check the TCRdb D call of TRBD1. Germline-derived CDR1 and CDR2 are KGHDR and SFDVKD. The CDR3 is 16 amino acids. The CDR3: CATSDLTGDSNQPQHF.

CDR3: CASSLFFQGGNSPLHF. This chain uses TRBV27 with TRBJ1-6; TCRdb's D call of TRBD1 is untestable without DNA. Looked up from germline, CDR1 is MNHEY and CDR2 is SMNVEV (reference sequence). The CDR3 length is 16 residues.

The CDR3 loop is CASNAPGQGKETQYF. This chain connects TRBV28 to TRBJ2-5; with no DNA, the TCRdb D assignment of TRBD1 cannot be verified. CDR1 is MDHEN, CDR2 SYDVKM, per germline. There are 15 residues in the CDR3.